A selection of T cell receptor beta chains follows, all from one sample in a study of OX40 agonist ivuxolimab in advanced cancers. Only in-frame clones appear in the TCRdb table, and some are missing; sequencing was by immunoSEQ multiplex PCR. The sample has about 72,000 clones; about 88% are singletons. Sequenced material: CD4+ or CD8+ T cells sorted from blood, taken in a trial of the OX40 agonist ivuxolimab. These receptor sequences come from an adult with an advanced solid tumor such as melanoma, head and neck, liver or kidney cancer. Both conserved end residues are part of each CDR3. A D gene is named only where the DNA matches it firmly. Size values are once, few and many counts, or a class for expanded clones, and some rows have none.

V gene	J gene	clone size	D gene	CDR3 DNA	CDR3 protein
TRBV19	TRBJ2-7	once	TRBD2	TGTGCCAGTAGCCAGAACAGGGGACTAGCGTTACACGAGCAGTACTTC	CASSQNRGLALHEQYF
TRBV18	TRBJ2-5	-	-	TGTGCCAGCTCCTACCAAGAGACCCAGTACTTC	CASSYQETQYF
TRBV19	TRBJ2-1	-	-	TGTGCCAGTAGTATGCGCGACCGCTACAATGAGCAGTTCTTC	CASSMRDRYNEQFF
TRBV7-8	TRBJ2-1	-	TRBD2	TGTGCCAGCAGCTTAGCTAACGGTCTAGCGGCCTGGGATGAGCAGTTCTTC	CASSLANGLAAWDEQFF
TRBV7-9	TRBJ1-2	-	-	TGTGCCAGCAGCAACTATGGCTACACCTTC	CASSNYGYTF
TRBV7-9	TRBJ2-7	-	TRBD1	TGTGCCAGCAGCCCCCGGACAGGGGGATACGAGCAGTACTTC	CASSPRTGGYEQYF
TRBV7-8	TRBJ1-1	-	-	TGTGCCAGCAGCCCTGGACAGCGTGGCACTGAAGCTTTCTTT	CASSPGQRGTEAFF
TRBV5-6	TRBJ1-2	-	-	TGTGCCAGCAGCTTGTATGGAGATCCCAGGGCCTATGGCTACACCTTC	CASSLYGDPRAYGYTF
TRBV7-2	TRBJ1-2	-	-	TGTGCCAGCAGCTTTGGCGGCAGGGGAAAGTGGGGCTACACCTTC	CASSFGGRGKWGYTF
TRBV28	TRBJ1-2	once	-	TGTGCCAGCAGTTTAACAAACCTGCAAGGCTACACCTTC	CASSLTNLQGYTF
TRBV7-2	TRBJ2-2	-	-	TGTGCCAGCAGCGATTCCGGGATTTATAACACCGGGGAGCTGTTTTTT	CASSDSGIYNTGELFF
TRBV6-5	TRBJ2-7	-	TRBD2	TGTGCCAGCAGTTTAGGCGGGAGAGCGTACGAGCAGTACTTC	CASSLGGRAYEQYF
TRBV5-1	TRBJ2-1	-	-	TGCGCCAGCGCAGTCGCGGGATCCTACAATGAGCAGTTCTTC	CASAVAGSYNEQFF
TRBV15	TRBJ2-3	-	TRBD2	TGTGCCACCAGCGCTGGGACTAGCGGGCCCCTTAGCACAGATACGCAGTATTTT	CATSAGTSGPLSTDTQYF
TRBV10-1	TRBJ2-2	-	-	TGCGCCAGCAGTGAGCCGGGACATTATGCCGGGGAGCTGTTTTTT	CASSEPGHYAGELFF